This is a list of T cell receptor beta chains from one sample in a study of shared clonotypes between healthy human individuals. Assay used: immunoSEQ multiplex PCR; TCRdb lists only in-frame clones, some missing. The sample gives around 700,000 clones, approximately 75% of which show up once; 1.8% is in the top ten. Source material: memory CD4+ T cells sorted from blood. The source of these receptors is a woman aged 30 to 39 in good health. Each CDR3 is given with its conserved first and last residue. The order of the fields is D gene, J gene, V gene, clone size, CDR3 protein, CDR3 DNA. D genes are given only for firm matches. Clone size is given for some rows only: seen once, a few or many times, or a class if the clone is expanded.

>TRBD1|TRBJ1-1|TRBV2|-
CASRLQGEATEAFF
TGTGCCAGCAGATTACAGGGGGAGGCCACTGAAGCTTTCTTT
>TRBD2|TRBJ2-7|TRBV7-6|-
CASSPQRDSYEQYF
TGTGCCAGCAGCCCTCAGCGGGACTCCTACGAGCAGTACTTC
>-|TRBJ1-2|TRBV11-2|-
CASSFPMTGFGGHGYTF
TGTGCCAGCAGCTTCCCCATGACCGGGTTTGGCGGGCATGGCTACACCTTC
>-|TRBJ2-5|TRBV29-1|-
CSGRETQYF
TGCAGTGGGAGAGAGACCCAGTACTTC
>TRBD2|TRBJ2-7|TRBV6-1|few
CASSSGLARAYEQYF
TGTGCCAGCAGTTCCGGACTAGCGAGGGCCTACGAGCAGTACTTC
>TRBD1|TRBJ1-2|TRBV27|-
CASSRTTGQGMSSGYTF
TGTGCCAGCAGTAGGACGACGGGACAGGGGATGTCGAGCGGCTACACCTTC
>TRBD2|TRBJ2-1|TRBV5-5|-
CASNLGGGRGNNEQFF
TGTGCCAGCAACCTAGGCGGCGGGAGGGGGAACAATGAGCAGTTCTTC
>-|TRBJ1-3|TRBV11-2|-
CASSPGQATGNTIYF
TGTGCCAGCAGCCCGGGCCAGGCGACTGGAAACACCATATATTTT
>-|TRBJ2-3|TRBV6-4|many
CASSAGVADTQYF
TGTGCCAGCAGTGCGGGAGTGGCAGATACGCAGTATTTT
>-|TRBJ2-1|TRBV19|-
CASSIGAANEQFF
TGTGCCAGTAGTATTGGGGCGGCCAATGAGCAGTTCTTC
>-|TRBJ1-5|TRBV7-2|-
CASRLSTMGNQPQHF
TGTGCCAGCAGGCTCTCCACGATGGGCAATCAGCCCCAGCATTTT
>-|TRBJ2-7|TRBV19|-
CASRGSSYEQYF
TGTGCCAGTAGAGGAAGCTCCTACGAGCAGTACTTC
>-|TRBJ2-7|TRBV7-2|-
CASSLDRTGEQYF
TGTGCCAGCAGCTTAGATAGGACGGGGGAGCAGTACTTC
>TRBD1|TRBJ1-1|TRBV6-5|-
CASSKQLGGFTEAFF
TGTGCCAGCAGCAAACAGTTAGGGGGCTTCACTGAAGCTTTCTTT
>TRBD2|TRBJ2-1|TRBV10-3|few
CAISESVLLAGDPKGSNEQFF
TGTGCCATCAGTGAGTCTGTCCTCCTAGCGGGAGACCCAAAGGGGAGCAATGAGCAGTTCTTC
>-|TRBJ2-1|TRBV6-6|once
CASQRAASSYNEQFF
TGTGCCAGCCAAAGGGCCGCGAGCTCCTACAATGAGCAGTTCTTC
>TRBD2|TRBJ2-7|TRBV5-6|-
CASSLGLAARGEQYF
TGTGCCAGCAGCTTGGGACTAGCGGCTCGTGGCGAGCAGTACTTC
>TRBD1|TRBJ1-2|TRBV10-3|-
CAISGEGQANYGYTF
TGTGCCATCAGTGGAGAAGGACAGGCTAACTATGGCTACACCTTC
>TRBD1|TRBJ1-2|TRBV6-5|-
CASSSGTGKVGGYTF
TGTGCCAGCAGTTCCGGGACAGGGAAGGTCGGCGGCTACACCTTC
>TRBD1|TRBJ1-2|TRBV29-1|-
CSVRVAGGVYGYTF
TGCAGCGTTAGGGTGGCAGGGGGCGTCTATGGCTACACCTTC
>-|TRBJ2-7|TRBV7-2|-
CASSLRQPATYEQYF
TGTGCCAGCAGCTTAAGACAGCCCGCGACCTACGAGCAGTACTTC
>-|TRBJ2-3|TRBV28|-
CASSPGDSDTQYF
TGTGCCAGCAGTCCCGGGGACTCAGATACGCAGTATTTT
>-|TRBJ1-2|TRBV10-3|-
CAISESGQSYGYTF
TGTGCCATCAGTGAGAGTGGCCAGAGCTATGGCTACACCTTC
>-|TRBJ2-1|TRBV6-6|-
CASSALLRDEQFF
TGTGCCAGCAGTGCCCTACTAAGGGATGAGCAGTTCTTC
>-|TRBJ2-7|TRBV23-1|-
CASSQSKTTEQYF
TGCGCCAGCAGTCAATCTAAGACAACTGAGCAGTACTTC
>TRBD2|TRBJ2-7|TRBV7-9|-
CASLPGLATHEETHEQYF
TGTGCCAGCCTACCGGGACTAGCAACCCACGAGGAGACCCACGAGCAGTACTTC
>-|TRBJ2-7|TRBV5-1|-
CASTLPRTDYEQYF
TGCGCCAGCACCCTCCCTCGGACAGACTACGAGCAGTACTTC
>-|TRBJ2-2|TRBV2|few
CASSFGTTNTGELFF
TGTGCCAGCAGCTTCGGGACCACGAACACCGGGGAGCTGTTTTTT
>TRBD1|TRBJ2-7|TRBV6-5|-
CASSYDRGLYEQYF
TGTGCCAGCAGTTACGACAGGGGGCTCTACGAGCAGTACTTC
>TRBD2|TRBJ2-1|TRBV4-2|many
CASSQGTSGRGEQFF
TGTGCCAGCAGCCAAGGGACTAGCGGGAGGGGTGAGCAGTTCTTC
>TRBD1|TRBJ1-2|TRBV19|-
CASRRDRGRAYGYTF
TGTGCCAGTAGACGGGACAGGGGGCGGGCCTATGGCTACACCTTC
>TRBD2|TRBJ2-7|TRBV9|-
CASSVGLAGSYEQYF
TGTGCCAGCAGCGTAGGGCTAGCGGGTTCCTACGAGCAGTACTTC
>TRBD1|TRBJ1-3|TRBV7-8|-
CASSRDRLGGNTIYF
TGTGCCAGCAGCAGGGACAGACTAGGAGGAAACACCATATATTTT
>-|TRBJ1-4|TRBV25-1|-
CASSEGRVATNEKLFF
TGTGCCAGCAGTGAAGGACGGGTTGCAACTAATGAAAAACTGTTTTTT
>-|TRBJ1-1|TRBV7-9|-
CASSLSVNTEAFF
TGTGCCAGCAGCCTCAGTGTGAACACTGAAGCTTTCTTT
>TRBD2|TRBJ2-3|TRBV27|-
CASSPRLAGGTDTQYF
TGTGCCAGCAGTCCCCGACTAGCGGGGGGCACAGATACGCAGTATTTT
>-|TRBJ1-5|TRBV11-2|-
CASSLDRGGNQPQHF
TGTGCCAGCAGCTTAGACAGGGGCGGCAATCAGCCCCAGCATTTT
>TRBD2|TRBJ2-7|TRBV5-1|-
CASSLQLAATYEQYF
TGCGCCAGCAGCTTGCAGCTAGCGGCCACCTACGAGCAGTACTTC
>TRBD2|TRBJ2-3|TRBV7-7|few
CASSLGTSGDTDTQYF
TGTGCCAGCAGCTTAGGGACTAGCGGGGACACAGATACGCAGTATTTT
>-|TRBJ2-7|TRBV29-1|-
CSVDTGGYEQYF
TGCAGCGTTGACACTGGGGGCTACGAGCAGTACTTC
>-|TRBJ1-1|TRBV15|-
CATSRDSREGPKAFF
TGTGCCACCAGCAGAGATTCTCGTGAGGGCCCCAAGGCTTTCTTT
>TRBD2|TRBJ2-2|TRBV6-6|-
CASSGLAGATGELFF
TGTGCCAGCAGTGGACTAGCGGGAGCTACCGGGGAGCTGTTTTTT
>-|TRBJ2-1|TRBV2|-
CASRGGSTYNEQFF
TGTGCCAGCAGGGGAGGCTCTACCTACAATGAGCAGTTCTTC
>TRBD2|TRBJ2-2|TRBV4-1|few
CASSRRLAEGTGELFF
TGCGCCAGCAGCCGCCGACTAGCGGAGGGCACCGGGGAGCTGTTTTTT
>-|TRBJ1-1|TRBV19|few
CATGTGNTEAFF
TGTGCCACCGGGACGGGGAACACTGAAGCTTTCTTT
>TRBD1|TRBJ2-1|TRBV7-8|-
CASSLFRDRGYNEQFF
TGTGCCAGCAGCTTATTCCGGGACAGGGGATACAATGAGCAGTTCTTC
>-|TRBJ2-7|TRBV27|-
CASSLTVTSYEQYF
TGTGCCAGCAGTTTAACGGTTACCTCCTACGAGCAGTACTTC
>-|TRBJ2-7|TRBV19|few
CASSMKPLEVFHEQYF
TGTGCCAGTAGTATGAAACCCCTAGAGGTCTTCCACGAGCAGTACTTC
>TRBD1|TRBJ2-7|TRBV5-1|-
CASSTGTGTYEQYF
TGCGCCAGCAGCACCGGGACAGGGACCTACGAGCAGTACTTC
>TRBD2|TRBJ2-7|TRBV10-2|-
CASSDPGLADSYEQYF
TGCGCCAGCAGTGACCCGGGACTAGCGGACTCCTACGAGCAGTACTTC
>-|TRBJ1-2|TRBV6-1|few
CASSEASVGANYGYTF
TGTGCCAGCAGTGAAGCGTCGGTGGGGGCTAACTATGGCTACACCTTC
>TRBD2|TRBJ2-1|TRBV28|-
CASSSRGERSSYNEQFF
TGTGCCAGCAGCTCACGGGGGGAGAGGAGCTCCTACAATGAGCAGTTCTTC
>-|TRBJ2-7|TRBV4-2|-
CASSPHRGSGPYEQYF
TGTGCCAGCAGCCCCCATAGGGGTAGCGGACCATACGAGCAGTACTTC
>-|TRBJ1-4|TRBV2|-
CASTRDGVRGEKLFF
TGTGCCAGCACCCGGGACGGGGTGAGGGGTGAAAAACTGTTTTTT
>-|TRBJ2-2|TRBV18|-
CASSPLESGELFF
TGTGCCAGCTCACCACTGGAGTCAGGGGAGCTGTTTTTT
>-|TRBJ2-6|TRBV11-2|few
CASSFTHGANVLTF
TGTGCCAGCAGTTTCACCCACGGGGCCAACGTCCTGACTTTC
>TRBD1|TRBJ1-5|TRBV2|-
CASSRGQGGSNQPQHF
TGTGCCAGCAGCAGAGGACAGGGCGGGAGCAATCAGCCCCAGCATTTT
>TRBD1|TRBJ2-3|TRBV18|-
CASSPGTGLDTQYF
TGTGCCAGCTCACCCGGGACAGGGTTAGATACGCAGTATTTT
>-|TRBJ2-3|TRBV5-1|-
CASSLDGRATDTQYF
TGCGCCAGCAGCTTGGACGGCAGGGCCACAGATACGCAGTATTTT